The clone carrying this TCR beta chain has more than one count but fewer than ten. The antigen is not known. The data stem from a study of beta chain features in type 1 diabetes. Study-level background: Healthy donors and patients showed comparable age, gender and cell yields. Study results and caveats: Researchers caution that PCR might favor shorter templates, equally among patients and controls. Significant though moderate, a shortening of TCRB CDR3s appeared in all four CD4+ subsets of Type 1 diabetes patients. Sequencing of cDNA might inflate the share of cells that strongly express TCR.

The entirety of the isolated RNA underwent reverse transcription, so expressed TCRB transcripts were sequenced. The data were produced by immunoSEQ multiplex PCR, yet TCRdb's version contains in-frame clones alone and is incomplete. The data show 430,000 or so clones, over 9.5% seen once. The sequence was collected from a woman aged 18-29 years in good health. Sequenced material: naive CD4+ T cells from blood.

CDR3 loop: CASSLQGSGTTDTQYF. The CDR3 coding sequence is TGTGCCAGCAGCTTACAGGGTAGCGGGACCACAGATACGCAGTATTTT. The chain links TRBV7-9 to TRBJ2-3; 8 bases are shared with TRBD2. V trimming: 2 bases; J trimming: 2 bases; junction bases outside the gene matches: 6. The CDR3 extends over 16 amino acids. CDR1 is SEHNR and CDR2 is FQNEAQ in the germline V gene (reference sequence).